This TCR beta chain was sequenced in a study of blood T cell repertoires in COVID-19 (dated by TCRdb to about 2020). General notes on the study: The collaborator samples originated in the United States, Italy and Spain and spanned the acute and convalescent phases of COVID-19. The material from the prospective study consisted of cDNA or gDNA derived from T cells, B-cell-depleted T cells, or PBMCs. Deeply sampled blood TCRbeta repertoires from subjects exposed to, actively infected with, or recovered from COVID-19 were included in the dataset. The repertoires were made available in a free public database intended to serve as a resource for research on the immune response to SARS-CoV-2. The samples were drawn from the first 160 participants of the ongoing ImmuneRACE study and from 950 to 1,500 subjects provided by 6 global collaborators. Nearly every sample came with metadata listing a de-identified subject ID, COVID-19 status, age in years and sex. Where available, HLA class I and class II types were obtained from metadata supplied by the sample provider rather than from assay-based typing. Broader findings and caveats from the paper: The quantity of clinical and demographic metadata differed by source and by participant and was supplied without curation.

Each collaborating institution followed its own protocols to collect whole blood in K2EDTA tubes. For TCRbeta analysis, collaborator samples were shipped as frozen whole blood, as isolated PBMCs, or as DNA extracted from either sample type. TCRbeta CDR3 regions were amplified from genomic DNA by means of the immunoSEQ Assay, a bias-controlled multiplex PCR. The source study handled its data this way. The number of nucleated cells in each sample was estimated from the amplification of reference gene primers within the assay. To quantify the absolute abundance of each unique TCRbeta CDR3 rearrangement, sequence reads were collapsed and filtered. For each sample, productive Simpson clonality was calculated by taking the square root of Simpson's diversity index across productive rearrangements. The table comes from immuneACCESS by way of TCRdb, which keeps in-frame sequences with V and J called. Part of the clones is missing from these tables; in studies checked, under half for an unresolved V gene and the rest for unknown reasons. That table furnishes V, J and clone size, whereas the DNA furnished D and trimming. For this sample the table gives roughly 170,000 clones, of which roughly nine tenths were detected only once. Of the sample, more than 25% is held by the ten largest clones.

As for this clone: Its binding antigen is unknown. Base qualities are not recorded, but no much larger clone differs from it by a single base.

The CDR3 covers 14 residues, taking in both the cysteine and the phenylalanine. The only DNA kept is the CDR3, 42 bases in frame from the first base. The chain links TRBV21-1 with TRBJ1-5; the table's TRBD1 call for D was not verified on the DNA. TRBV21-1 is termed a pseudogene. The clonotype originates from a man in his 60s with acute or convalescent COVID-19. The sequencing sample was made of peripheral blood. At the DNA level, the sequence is TGTGCCAGCACCGAGGACAGGCTCCATCAGCCCCAGCATTTT. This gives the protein CASTEDRLHQPQHF.